Following are 24 T cell receptor beta chains from one sample sequenced in a study of naive and memory T cell subsets. Blood and skin TCR RNA was reverse transcribed with alpha and beta constant primers. Via MiXCR, TCRdb re-called the 5' RACE reads, giving one row per CDR3 protein. The repertoire has about 20,000 distinct CDR3 sequences, 4% to 4.5% of them found once; the top ten carry 7% to 9.5%. Whole-blood samples were more than 2 ml of peripheral blood from healthy adult volunteers. All receptors come from a male donor in good health.

Ten or more counts support this clonotype. This chain joins TRBV29-1 and TRBJ2-5, with D possibly TRBD2 on 5 matching bases. Germline-derived CDR1 and CDR2 are SQVTM and ANQGSEA. The CDR3 extends over 14 amino acids. Between the trimmed V and J ends, which lost 2 bases and 6 bases, there was a span of 16 bases. Here the CDR3 reads CSVELGLERQTQYF. For the CDR3, the DNA is TGCAGCGTTGAATTGGGTTTGGAGCGGCAGACCCAGTACTTC.

This clonotype has ten or more counts. The rearrangement links TRBV24-1 to TRBJ2-1; D is possibly TRBD2 (6 bases). Per the germline V gene, CDR1 is KGHDR and CDR2 is SFDVKD. Trimming pared 5 bases from V and 2 bases from J, leaving 9 bases between. This CDR3 is built from 14 residues. The CDR3: CATSGRGPYNEQFF. For the CDR3, the DNA is TGTGCCACCAGTGGGAGGGGCCCCTACAATGAGCAGTTCTTC.

This clonotype came up many times. The chain uses TRBV19 and TRBJ2-5, with D perhaps being TRBD1 or TRBD2 (5 bases each). The V gene's germline CDR1 is LNHDA and CDR2 SQIVND (reference sequence). V was clipped by 3 bases and J by 5 bases, with 13 bases between them. CDR3 length: 14 amino acids. The CDR3, as DNA: TGTGCCAGTAGTATCGGTGGGGGTGGGGAGACCCAGTACTTC. It translates to CASSIGGGGETQYF.

In its sample, this clonotype was seen many times. The gene calls are TRBV11-2 and TRBJ2-1; the D is unclear. The V gene lost 3 bases and the J gene lost 9 bases, with 6 bases spanning the gap. Germline V gene lookup returns CDR1 SGHAT and CDR2 FQNNGV. The CDR3 is 11 amino acids. The CDR3 nucleotides are TGTGCCAGCAGCTTGAATACTGAGCAGTTCTTC. It encodes CASSLNTEQFF.

This sequence joins TRBV4-1 and TRBJ2-3; 13 bases agree with TRBD2. Per the germline V gene, CDR1 is MGHRA and CDR2 is YSYEKL. This CDR3 is built from 19 residues. Germline trimming cut 0 bases from V and 3 bases from J; bases unmatched to any gene: 9. The chain's CDR3 is CASSQDPATSGGPTDTQYF. In nucleotides, the CDR3 is TGCGCCAGCAGCCAAGATCCCGCGACTAGCGGGGGGCCGACAGATACGCAGTATTTT.

This clonotype occurred many times. The chain links TRBV29-1 to TRBJ2-1; TRBD2 is a possible D gene (6 bases). CDR1 is SQVTM, CDR2 ANQGSEA, per germline. CDR3 size: 11 residues. The chain's CDR3 is CWGLLNNEQFF. Written as DNA, the CDR3 is TGCTGGGGACTCCTTAACAATGAGCAGTTCTTC.

This clonotype was found many times. The chain combines TRBV28 with TRBJ2-7; 13 positions match TRBD2. The germline gives CDR1 MDHEN, CDR2 SYDVKM. The CDR3 is made up of 15 amino acids. V lost 4 bases to trimming and J lost 3 bases; unmatched junction nucleotides: 3. The CDR3 region is CASSYGLAGVYEQYF. The CDR3 coding sequence is TGTGCCAGCAGTTACGGACTAGCGGGAGTCTACGAGCAGTACTTC.

This clonotype was seen at least ten times. The chain links TRBV7-9 to TRBJ2-7; 7 bases map to TRBD1. The CDR3 covers 13 residues. Germline assignment: CDR1 SEHNR and CDR2 FQNEAQ (reference sequence). Trimming removed 7 bases from V and 7 bases from J; junction bases left unmatched: 10. The CDR3 protein is CASTHGTAVEQYF. DNA of the CDR3: TGTGCCAGCACCCACGGGACAGCAGTTGAGCAGTACTTC.

This clonotype was observed at least ten times. The V and J genes are TRBV6-2 or TRBV6-3 and TRBJ2-7; D gene ambiguous. V dropped 6 bases and J dropped 8 bases, with 11 bases sitting between them. The germline V gene encodes CDR1 MNHEY and CDR2 SVGEGT. The CDR3 is made up of 11 amino acids. CDR3 protein: CASRMVEQQYF. CDR3 bases: TGTGCCAGCAGGATGGTTGAGCAGCAGTACTTC.

This clonotype has ten or more counts. The chain recombines TRBV9 with TRBJ2-3, with D unresolved. V gave up 3 bases and J gave up 0 bases, with 17 bases separating them. The CDR3 covers 17 residues. Per the germline V gene, CDR1 is SGDLS and CDR2 is YYNGEE. CDR3 in DNA: TGTGCCAGCAGCGCGGTGGGGTCACTTTCTAGCACAGATACGCAGTATTTT. Translated: CASSAVGSLSSTDTQYF.

This clonotype was observed many times. This CDR3 reads CSVAHEGADTQYF. CDR3 DNA sequence: TGCAGTGTTGCTCACGAGGGGGCAGATACGCAGTATTTT. V is TRBV20-1 and J is TRBJ2-3; maybe TRBD1 (6 bases). The CDR3 is 13 amino acids. Trimming removed 7 bases at V and 4 bases at J, with 15 bases between. Germline V gives CDR1 DFQATT, CDR2 SNEGSKA (reference sequence).

This clonotype was detected many times. J is TRBJ1-6 and V is TRBV4-1; D is unresolved. The CDR3 is 12 amino acids. Trimming took 1 base from V and 7 from J, leaving 2 bases between them. CDR1 is MGHRA and CDR2 is YSYEKL in the germline V gene. The CDR3 coding sequence is TGCGCCAGCAGCCAAGGGAATTCACCCCTCCACTTT. The encoded protein is CASSQGNSPLHF.

This clonotype was observed at least ten times. The chain combines TRBV21-1 with TRBJ2-3. TRBV21-1 is deemed a pseudogene. This CDR3 is built from 16 residues. CDR3 nucleotides: TGTGCCAGCAGCACCTCGGACCCGACCGGCACAGATACGCAGTATTTT. Residues: CASSTSDPTGTDTQYF.

In this sample, this clonotype turned up many times. The chain links TRBV20-1 to TRBJ2-7; D gene unclear. The CDR3 is 17 amino acids. Trimming took off 0 bases at V and 1 base at J, with 19 bases between the two ends. Germline assignment: CDR1 DFQATT and CDR2 SNEGSKA (reference sequence). CDR3 sequence reads: CSAREFSPAESSYEQYF. CDR3 coding DNA: TGCAGTGCTAGAGAATTTTCGCCGGCAGAATCATCCTACGAGCAGTACTTC.

This clonotype has a count of ten or more. The chain is built from TRBV9 and TRBJ2-7; TRBD1 matches at 7 bases. Per the germline V gene, CDR1 is SGDLS and CDR2 is YYNGEE. CDR3 length: 14 residues. Losses at the gene ends were 3 bases for V and 5 bases for J; bases not matched to a gene: 8. CDR3 sequence: CASSATGIKDEQYF. The CDR3 region has the DNA TGTGCCAGCAGCGCGACAGGGATCAAGGACGAGCAGTACTTC.

This clonotype was found many times. This sequence joins TRBV29-1 and TRBJ1-1; D unresolved. This CDR3 has 11 residues. Germline assignment: CDR1 SQVTM and CDR2 ANQGSEA. V lost 6 bases, J lost 7 bases, and 12 bases lay in between. The CDR3 region is CSVLGTVEAFF. The CDR3 nucleotides are TGCAGCGTCCTGGGTACAGTTGAAGCTTTCTTT.

This clonotype was picked up many times. The V and J genes are TRBV4-2 and TRBJ2-3, with 12 positions matching TRBD2. This CDR3 is built from 15 residues. Germline values: CDR1 LGHNA, CDR2 YNFKEQ. Trimming took 3 bases from V and 6 from J; bases not matched to a gene: 4. The CDR3 nucleotides read TGTGCCAGCAGCCAGACTAGCGGGAGTGTGGATACGCAGTATTTT. Protein product: CASSQTSGSVDTQYF.

By frequency in the sample, this clonotype is medium-sized. The chain combines TRBV10-3 with TRBJ2-5; 11 positions agree with TRBD2. CDR3 length equals 15 residues. Germline CDR1 is ENHRY and CDR2 is SYGVKD. J was trimmed by 7 bases and V by 6 bases; bases with no gene match: 10. This chain's CDR3 is CAISSTLAGVGTQYF. The DNA for the CDR3 is TGTGCCATCAGCTCCACACTAGCGGGAGTTGGGACCCAGTACTTC.

This clonotype showed up many times. The V and J genes are TRBV7-9 and TRBJ2-3, with 7 bases identical to TRBD1. This CDR3 spans 13 amino acids. The germline gives CDR1 SEHNR, CDR2 FQNEAQ (reference sequence). With V trimmed by 7 bases and J by 7 bases, 8 bases remained unmatched. The CDR3 region has the DNA TGTGCCAGCACCACCCGACAGGGCTATACGCAGTATTTT. Translated: CASTTRQGYTQYF.

J is TRBJ1-5 and V is TRBV20-1; a possible D gene is TRBD1 (5 bases). Germline V gene lookup returns CDR1 DFQATT and CDR2 SNEGSKA (reference sequence). The CDR3 extends over 16 amino acids. V lost 3 bases to trimming and J lost 7 bases, with 22 bases between them. The CDR3 protein is CSASGLRLGASQPQHF. CDR3 DNA sequence: TGCAGTGCTAGCGGGCTGCGTTTAGGGGCTAGCCAGCCCCAGCATTTT.

The rearrangement links TRBV18 to TRBJ2-5, with D unclear. V was cut by 0 bases and J by 0 bases, with 2 bases left in between. CDR3 length equals 13 residues. Looked up from germline, CDR1 is KGHSH and CDR2 is LQKENI. In DNA form, the CDR3 reads TGTGCCAGCTCACCACCGAACCAAGAGACCCAGTACTTC. The encoded protein is CASSPPNQETQYF.

This clonotype was seen repeatedly, ten times or more. The CDR3 bases are TGTGCCATCCAACGGGGGAGAACCTACGAGCAGTACTTC. It encodes CAIQRGRTYEQYF. The V and J genes are TRBV10-3 and TRBJ2-7, with D perhaps TRBD2 (6 bases). Germline V CDR1 and CDR2: ENHRY, SYGVKD. The V and J ends lost 8 bases and 2 bases respectively, with 13 bases between them. The CDR3 is made up of 13 amino acids.

This clonotype was observed many times. The rearrangement joins TRBV29-1 to TRBJ2-2; 7 nucleotides match TRBD2. Germline loops: CDR1 SQVTM, CDR2 ANQGSEA. This CDR3 has 16 residues. V was pared by 3 bases and J by 4 bases, with 11 bases of the junction left unmatched. CDR3 coding DNA: TGCAGCGTTGAGTGGCTAGCGGCCGCAAGCACCGGGGAGCTGTTTTTT. It codes for CSVEWLAAASTGELFF.

Ten or more counts support this clonotype. J is TRBJ1-5 and V is TRBV18; the D gene is possibly TRBD1 (6 bases). The CDR3 runs to 15 residues. The germline V gene encodes CDR1 KGHSH and CDR2 LQKENI. Trimming shortened V by 2 bases and J by 4 bases, and 12 bases separated the two germline ends. CDR3 in amino acids: CASSPSGTSNQPQHF. The DNA of the CDR3 is TGTGCCAGCTCACCATCCGGGACATCTAATCAGCCCCAGCATTTT.